This T cell receptor beta chain was identified in a study of graft-versus-host responses after intestinal transplantation. As to this clone: Its specificity is unknown.

J gave up 10 bases and V 4 bases, and 19 bases lay outside the gene matches. The germline V gene has CDR1 PRHDT and CDR2 FYEKMQ (reference sequence). The CDR3 extends over 18 amino acids. Measured with immunoSEQ multiplex PCR; TCRdb has only the in-frame clones, and not every one. This table has about 64,000 clones, 90% appearing once. This rearrangement joins TRBV13 to TRBJ2-1, with 10 bases matching TRBD1. The clonotype comes from a human donor who was the organ donor for an intestinal transplant. The sequencing used unstimulated CD8+ T cells sorted from spleen or lymph node cells, collected before transplant. The DNA of the CDR3 is TGTGCCAGCAGCTATTCCACCTCCCGTGGGACAGGGGCCTTCGAGCAGTTCTTC. It translates to CASSYSTSRGTGAFEQFF.